This T cell receptor beta chain was obtained from a study of CD8 T cells in Susac syndrome. Reverse transcription of roughly 0.5 to 1 ug RNA used random hexamers. Via MiXCR, TCRdb re-called the immunoSEQ multiplex PCR reads, giving one row per CDR3 protein. The repertoire has roughly 150,000 distinct CDR3 sequences, under 95% of them found once; the top ten carry 0.08%. In germline, CDR1 is MDHEN, CDR2 SYDVKM. Germline trimming cut 5 bases from V and 8 bases from J; bases unmatched to any gene: 10. This CDR3 has 15 residues. The sequence was obtained from a human donor in good health. Sequencing was done on a sample of CD4+ T cells from PBMCs. V and J are TRBV28 and TRBJ1-2, with 11 bases lining up with TRBD1. The CDR3 coding sequence is TGTGCCAGCAGTCCAGCCGGACAGGGGGCGCCGGGCTACACCTTC. It encodes CASSPAGQGAPGYTF.